The 27 T cell receptor beta chains below come from one sample, sequenced in a study of blood T cells in healthy people across ages. For the second PCR, which ran for about 6 to 11 cycles, a sample-barcoded 5' primer and a J-beta primer mix were used. Each CDR3 protein is one row after TCRdb ran MiXCR on the 5' RACE reads. In the table there are 650,000 to 1,000,000 distinct CDR3 sequences, 35% to 50% of which are singletons. Sample: blood. The origin of the receptors is a man older than 75 in good health.

This clonotype was counted once. The chain employs TRBV7-2 and TRBJ2-1, with 9 bases fitting TRBD2. CDR3 size: 16 residues. Germline CDR1 reads SGHTA; CDR2 reads FQGNSA. With 4 bases clipped from V and 7 bases from J, the junction kept 11 bases outside the gene matches. The CDR3 DNA sequence: TGTGCCAGCAGCTGTAAACTAGCGGGTTCTGGGAATGAGCAGTTCTTC. Its protein product is CASSCKLAGSGNEQFF.

Many counts were recorded for this clonotype. The chain links TRBV29-1 to TRBJ1-4; D is perhaps TRBD1 (6 bases). Germline values: CDR1 SQVTM, CDR2 ANQGSEA. The CDR3 loop spans 14 amino acids. Trimming took 4 bases from V and 0 from J, leaving 9 bases between them. The CDR3: CSVADSATNEKLFF. CDR3 coding DNA: TGCAGCGTTGCGGACAGCGCAACTAATGAAAAACTGTTTTTT.

There are many counts of this clonotype. The chain joins TRBV29-1 to TRBJ2-5; 8 bases are a match to TRBD1. The V segment lost 7 bases and the J segment 2 bases; nucleotides outside the gene matches: 3. Looked up from germline, CDR1 is SQVTM and CDR2 is ANQGSEA. The CDR3 has 12 residues. CDR3 coding DNA: TGCAGCGGCGACAGGGGACAAGAGACCCAGTACTTC. It yields the protein CSGDRGQETQYF.

This clonotype was seen repeatedly, ten times or more. The chain has TRBV20-1 and TRBJ2-1; 10 bases fit TRBD2. The CDR3 totals 13 residues. Germline lookup yields CDR1 DFQATT and CDR2 SNEGSKA (reference sequence). Losses at the gene ends were 6 bases for V and 4 bases for J; bases not matched to a gene: 3. The CDR3, as DNA: TGCAGTGCCCCGACTAGCGGGTACAATGAGCAGTTCTTC. This codes for CSAPTSGYNEQFF.

In its sample, this clonotype was seen once. The chain couples TRBV3-1 to TRBJ2-7; the D gene is possibly TRBD2 (6 bases). Deletions cut 4 bases from V and 5 bases from J, with 24 bases between. Germline V CDR1 and CDR2: LGHDT, YNNKEL (reference sequence). This CDR3 has 17 residues. CDR3 sequence: CASSRTQRPGSGHEQYF. CDR3 DNA sequence: TGTGCCAGCAGCCGCACCCAGAGGCCCGGGAGTGGTCACGAGCAGTACTTC.

This clonotype has more than one count but fewer than ten. The rearrangement links TRBV20-1 to TRBJ2-1; D gene ambiguous. Germline V gene data show CDR1 as DFQATT and CDR2 as SNEGSKA (reference sequence). V lost 2 bases and J lost 4, with 15 bases in between. The CDR3 loop spans 15 amino acids. CDR3 DNA sequence: TGCAGTGCTAGAAGGCGCCCTGGGGATTACAATGAGCAGTTCTTC. Amino acid sequence: CSARRRPGDYNEQFF.

The V gene is TRBV7-6, the J gene TRBJ2-6, with D perhaps TRBD1 (6 bases). With 4 bases removed from V and 5 bases from J, the gap between germline ends came to 12 bases. The CDR3 has 15 amino acids. Looked up from germline, CDR1 is SGHVS and CDR2 is FNYEAQ. The CDR3 sequence: CASSSGQLWANVLTF. Written as DNA, the CDR3 is TGTGCCAGCAGCTCAGGACAGCTCTGGGCCAACGTCCTGACTTTC.

The rearrangement uses TRBV12-3 or TRBV12-4 and TRBJ2-5; D is unresolved. Deletions cut 2 bases from V and 2 bases from J, with 9 bases between. The CDR3 covers 14 residues. CDR3 in DNA: TGTGCCAGCAGTTTAAGCTCGAGACAAGAGACCCAGTACTTC. Residues: CASSLSSRQETQYF.

The J gene is TRBJ2-5, the V gene TRBV13; D perhaps matches TRBD2 (6 bases). The CDR3 runs to 14 residues. The germline V gene encodes CDR1 PRHDT and CDR2 FYEKMQ (reference sequence). V was cut by 5 bases and J by 11 bases, with 21 bases left in between. As DNA, the CDR3 is TGTGCCAGCAGCCCCTTGCTCCAGACTAGTAATCAGTACTTC. Translated, it gives CASSPLLQTSNQYF. Full variable domain (rest looked up from reference TRBV13 and TRBJ2-5): AAGVIQSPRHLIKEKRETATLKCYPIPRHDTVYWYQQGPGQDPQFLISFYEKMQSDKGSIPDRFSAQQFSDYHSELNMSSLELGDSALYFCASSPLLQTSNQYFGPGTRLLVL.

The chain couples TRBV6-6 to TRBJ2-1, with D unresolved. Trimming took 4 bases from V and 7 from J, leaving 8 bases between them. Germline values: CDR1 MNHNY, CDR2 SVGAGI (reference sequence). The CDR3 covers 12 residues. The CDR3, as DNA: TGTGCCAGCAGTTTTAAGGTGAATGAGCAGTTCTTC. Translating it yields CASSFKVNEQFF.

This clonotype was seen a handful of times. V is TRBV12-5 and J is TRBJ2-4; TRBD1 is a possible D gene (5 bases). The CDR3 consists of 13 residues. The germline V gene encodes CDR1 LGHNT and CDR2 FRNRAP. The V and J ends lost 7 bases and 7 bases respectively, with 14 bases between them. The CDR3 sequence is CASAETERNIQYF. The CDR3 DNA reads as TGTGCTAGTGCAGAGACAGAGAGGAACATTCAGTACTTC. The full variable domain, with the rest looked up from reference TRBV12-5 and TRBJ2-4, is DARVTQTPRHKVTEMGQEVTMRCQPILGHNTVFWYRQTMMQGLELLAYFRNRAPLDDSGMPKDRFSAEMPDATLATLKIQPSEPRDSAVYFCASAETERNIQYFGAGTRLSVL.

Details on this clonotype: The junction differs from germline at one of its ends, possibly a read error. The genes are TRBV10-3 and TRBJ2-1; 7 bases are a match to TRBD1. Germline V lookup: CDR1 ENHRY, CDR2 SYGVKD. The CDR3 sequence is 16 residues long. As DNA, the CDR3 is TGTGCCATCAGTGAGACGGCCGCAGGGGGTTGGAATGAGCAGTCCTTC. It codes for CAISETAAGGWNEQSF.

This rearrangement joins TRBV6-6 to TRBJ2-4; TRBD2 matches 8 bases. The germline CDR1 and CDR2 sequences are MNHNY and SVGAGI (reference sequence). The CDR3 sequence is 14 residues long. V lost 5 bases to trimming and J lost 13 bases; unmatched junction nucleotides: 13. CDR3: CASSPGGGRAEQYF. For the CDR3, the DNA is TGTGCCAGCAGTCCCGGGGGGGGTCGGGCGGAGCAGTACTTC.

This sequence joins TRBV12-3 or TRBV12-4 and TRBJ1-5; 9 nucleotides agree with TRBD1. Unmatched junction bases numbered 5, after V lost 4 bases and J lost 4 bases. CDR3 length: 15 residues. CDR3 coding DNA: TGTGCCAGCAGTTCCCCAGGGACAGGGAATCAGCCCCAGCATTTT. It encodes CASSSPGTGNQPQHF.

The genes are TRBV10-3 and TRBJ2-1, with 9 bases lining up with TRBD2. The V gene end was trimmed by 6 bases and the J gene end by 8 bases; junction bases not matched to a gene: 11. The length of the CDR3 is 15 residues. The V gene's germline CDR1 is ENHRY and CDR2 SYGVKD. CDR3 DNA sequence: TGTGCCATCAGCAATAGCGGGAGCGGGTACGATGAGCAGTTCTTC. Its translation is CAISNSGSGYDEQFF.

The V gene is TRBV30, the J gene TRBJ2-2; D call uncertain. Germline-derived CDR1 and CDR2 are GTSNPN and SVGIG (reference sequence). The CDR3 covers 13 residues. Deletions cut 3 bases from V and 4 bases from J, with 9 bases between. The CDR3 region is CAWRGSPTGELFF. As DNA, the CDR3 is TGTGCCTGGAGAGGAAGTCCCACCGGGGAGCTGTTTTTT.

This sequence joins TRBV29-1 and TRBJ2-7, with D tentatively TRBD2 (6 bases). The germline CDR1 and CDR2 sequences are SQVTM and ANQGSEA. Trimming took 6 bases from V and 2 from J, leaving 20 bases between them. The CDR3 has 15 amino acids. CDR3 sequence (DNA): TGCAGCGTCAAAACCGGACTAACGGCCGCCTACGAGCAGTACTTC. Protein product: CSVKTGLTAAYEQYF.

The chain carries TRBV2 and TRBJ2-5; possibly TRBD2 for D (6 bases). The CDR3 contains 14 residues. Germline V gene data show CDR1 as SNHLY and CDR2 as FYNNEI. Between the trimmed V and J ends, which lost 7 bases and 11 bases, there was a span of 23 bases. CDR3: CASIASELYNEQYF. DNA of the CDR3: TGTGCCAGCATAGCTAGCGAGCTCTACAATGAGCAGTACTTC.

DNA for the CDR3: TGTGCCAGCAGTTTAAGGGCTCGACCGGGGACCGGGGAGCTGTTTTTT. Amino acids: CASSLRARPGTGELFF. The chain employs TRBV27 and TRBJ2-2; D possibly corresponds to TRBD2 (5 bases). V lost 2 bases to trimming and J lost 5 bases, with 15 bases between them. CDR3 length: 16 amino acids. Germline-derived CDR1 and CDR2 are MNHEY and SMNVEV (reference sequence).

This rearrangement joins TRBV25-1 to TRBJ2-3; D is undetermined. There are 16 residues in the CDR3. V dropped 5 bases and J dropped 0 bases, with 15 bases sitting between them. Germline V gene lookup returns CDR1 MGHDK and CDR2 SYGVNS. The CDR3 nucleotides read TGTGCCAGCAGTTTCCACCGAGCCCTCAGCACAGATACGCAGTATTTT. Translated, it gives CASSFHRALSTDTQYF. The full variable domain, with the rest looked up from reference TRBV25-1 and TRBJ2-3, is EADIYQTPRYLVIGTGKKITLECSQTMGHDKMYWYQQDPGMELHLIHYSYGVNSTEKGDLSSESTVSRIRTEHFPLTLESARPSHTSQYLCASSFHRALSTDTQYFGPGTRLTVL.

This chain connects TRBV24-1 to TRBJ2-7; D is possibly TRBD1 or TRBD2 (5 bases each). The CDR3 covers 15 residues. V lost 8 bases, J lost 2 bases, and 18 bases lay in between. Germline V gene sequence: CDR1 KGHDR, CDR2 SFDVKD. The CDR3 here is CATKGTPFSPYEQYF. Written as DNA, the CDR3 is TGTGCCACCAAGGGGACCCCCTTCTCGCCCTACGAGCAGTACTTC.

A word on this clonotype: With a much larger clone just one base away, this may be a read error. V gene TRBV28 combines with J gene TRBJ2-5; 9 bases are a match to TRBD1. After removal of 5 bases from V and 11 bases from J, the junction contained 12 bases not matched to a gene. The CDR3 totals 14 residues. CDR1 is MDHEN and CDR2 is SYDVKM in the germline V gene. This CDR3 reads CASSLTGGWDEQYF. The CDR3 DNA reads TGTGCCAGCAGTCTAACAGGGGGCTGGGATGAGCAGTACTTC.

The chain recombines TRBV3-1 with TRBJ1-2, with 11 bases lining up with TRBD1. This CDR3 spans 16 amino acids. Germline-derived CDR1 and CDR2 are LGHDT and YNNKEL (reference sequence). J was trimmed by 1 base and V by 4 bases; bases with no gene match: 5. CDR3 residues: CASSPRDRGDNYGYTF. CDR3 sequence (DNA): TGTGCCAGCAGCCCCCGGGACAGGGGGGATAACTATGGCTACACCTTC. Drawing the rest from reference TRBV3-1 and TRBJ1-2, the complete variable domain is DTAVSQTPKYLVTQMGNDKSIKCEQNLGHDTMYWYKQDSKKFLKIMFSYNNKELIINETVPNRFSPKSPDKAHLNLHINSLELGDSAVYFCASSPRDRGDNYGYTFGSGTRLTVV.

CDR3 residues: CASAIDGSSYNEQFF. The DNA for the CDR3 is TGTGCCAGCGCTATAGACGGGAGCTCCTACAATGAGCAGTTCTTC. The chain is built from TRBV6-1 and TRBJ2-1, with a weak D call TRBD2 (6 bases). CDR1 MNHNS and CDR2 SASEGT come from the germline V gene. The CDR3 spans 15 residues. V lost 8 bases, J lost 0 bases, and 14 bases lay in between.

The chain is built from TRBV29-1 and TRBJ2-1; D is possibly TRBD1 or TRBD2 (6 bases each). CDR3 length: 14 residues. Between the trimmed V and J ends, which lost 7 bases and 8 bases, there was a span of 21 bases. Germline values: CDR1 SQVTM, CDR2 ANQGSEA. CDR3 sequence reads: CSAQSLGGIDEQFF. CDR3 nucleotides: TGCAGCGCTCAGAGTTTAGGGGGGATAGATGAGCAGTTCTTC.

This sequence joins TRBV29-1 and TRBJ2-1, with unresolved D. V was cut by 6 bases and J by 0 bases, with 6 bases left in between. CDR1 is SQVTM, CDR2 ANQGSEA, per germline. The CDR3 loop spans 12 amino acids. CDR3 loop: CSVLSSYNEQFF. The DNA for the CDR3 is TGCAGCGTCCTTAGCTCCTACAATGAGCAGTTCTTC.

The chain links TRBV7-9 to TRBJ2-7; D might be TRBD2 (5 bases). Germline V CDR1 and CDR2: SEHNR, FQNEAQ (reference sequence). V lost 3 bases to trimming and J lost 2 bases, with 20 bases between them. This CDR3 has 17 residues. Here the CDR3 reads CASSFPTRAVSTYEQYF. In DNA form, the CDR3 reads TGTGCCAGCAGCTTCCCTACGAGGGCGGTTTCTACCTACGAGCAGTACTTC.